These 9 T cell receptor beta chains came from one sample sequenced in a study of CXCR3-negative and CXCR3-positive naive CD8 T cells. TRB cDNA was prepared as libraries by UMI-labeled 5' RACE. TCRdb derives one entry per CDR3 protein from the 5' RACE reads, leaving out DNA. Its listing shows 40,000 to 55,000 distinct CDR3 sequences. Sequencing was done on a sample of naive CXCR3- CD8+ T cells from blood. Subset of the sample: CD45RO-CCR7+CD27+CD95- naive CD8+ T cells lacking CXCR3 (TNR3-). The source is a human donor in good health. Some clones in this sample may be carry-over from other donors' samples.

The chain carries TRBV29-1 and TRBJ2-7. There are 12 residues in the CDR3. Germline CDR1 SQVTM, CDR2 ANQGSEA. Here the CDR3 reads CSALLDGYEQYF.

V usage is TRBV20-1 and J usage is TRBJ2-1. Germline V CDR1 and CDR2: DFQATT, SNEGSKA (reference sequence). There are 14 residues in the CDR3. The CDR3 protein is CSASPYSSYNEQFF.

The CDR3 spells CASSGPGGGLTDTQYF. The genes are TRBV6-5 and TRBJ2-3; TCRdb's D call, TRBD1, is unchecked because there is no DNA. The germline CDR1 and CDR2 sequences are MNHEY and SVGAGI. The CDR3 sequence is 16 residues long.

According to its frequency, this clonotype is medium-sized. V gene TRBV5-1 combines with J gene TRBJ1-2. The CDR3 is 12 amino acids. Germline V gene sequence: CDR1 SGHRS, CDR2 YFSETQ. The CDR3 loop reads CASSSRAGGYTF.

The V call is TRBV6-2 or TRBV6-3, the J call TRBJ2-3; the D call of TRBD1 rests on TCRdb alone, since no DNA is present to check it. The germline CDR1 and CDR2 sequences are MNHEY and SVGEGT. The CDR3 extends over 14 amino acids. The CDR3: CASSEWDKTDTQYF.

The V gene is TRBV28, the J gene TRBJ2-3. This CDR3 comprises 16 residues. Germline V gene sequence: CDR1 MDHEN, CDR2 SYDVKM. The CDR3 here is CASSPFVGTSTDTQYF.

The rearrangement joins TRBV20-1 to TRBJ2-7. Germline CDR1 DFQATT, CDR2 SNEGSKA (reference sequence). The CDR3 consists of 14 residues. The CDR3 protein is CSVRSYQSSYEQYF.

The CDR3 loop reads CATEKRAKNIQYF. The V gene is TRBV15, the J gene TRBJ2-4. The germline V gene encodes CDR1 LNHNV and CDR2 YYDKDF (reference sequence). This CDR3 has 13 residues.

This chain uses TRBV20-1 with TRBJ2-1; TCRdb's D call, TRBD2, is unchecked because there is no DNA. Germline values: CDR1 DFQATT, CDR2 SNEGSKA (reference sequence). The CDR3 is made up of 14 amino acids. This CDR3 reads CSASEIAGINEQFF.